What follows describes a single TCR beta chain. Its specificity is unknown. These data originate in a study of chemoradiotherapy in HPV16-positive cancers. General observations from the study: Functional assays defining HPV-specific T cells used only a couple of HPV16-positive patients.

TCRdb's table, derived via immunoSEQ multiplex PCR, lists solely in-frame clones and lacks some. This table holds 10,000 or so clones, over 60% found once. V shed 5 bases, J shed 1 base, and the junction held 5 bases outside the gene matches. Germline CDR1 and CDR2: SEHNR and FQNEAQ (reference sequence). This CDR3 contains 16 residues. The clonotype originates from a human donor with HPV-associated anogenital cancer. The chain combines TRBV7-9 with TRBJ2-2; 9 positions match TRBD1. This material consisted of tumor tissue, taken from a patient who underwent chemoradiotherapy. This CDR3 reads CASSIGTGMNTGELFF. The CDR3 region has the DNA TGTGCCAGCAGCATCGGGACAGGGATGAACACCGGGGAGCTGTTTTTT.